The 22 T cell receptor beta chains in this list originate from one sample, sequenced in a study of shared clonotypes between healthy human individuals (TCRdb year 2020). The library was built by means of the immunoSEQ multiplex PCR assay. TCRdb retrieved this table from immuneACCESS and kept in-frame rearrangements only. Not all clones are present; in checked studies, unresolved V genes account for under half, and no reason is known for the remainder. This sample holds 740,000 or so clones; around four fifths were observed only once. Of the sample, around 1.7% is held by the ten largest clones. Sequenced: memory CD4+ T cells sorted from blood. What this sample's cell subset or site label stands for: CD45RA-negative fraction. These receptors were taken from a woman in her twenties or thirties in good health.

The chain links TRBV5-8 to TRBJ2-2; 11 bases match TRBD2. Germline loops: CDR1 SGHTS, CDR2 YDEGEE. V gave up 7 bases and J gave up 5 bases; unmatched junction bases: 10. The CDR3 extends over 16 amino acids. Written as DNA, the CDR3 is TGTGCCAGCGACCCAACCGGGACTAGCGGAACCGGGGAGCTGTTTTTT. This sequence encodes CASDPTGTSGTGELFF.

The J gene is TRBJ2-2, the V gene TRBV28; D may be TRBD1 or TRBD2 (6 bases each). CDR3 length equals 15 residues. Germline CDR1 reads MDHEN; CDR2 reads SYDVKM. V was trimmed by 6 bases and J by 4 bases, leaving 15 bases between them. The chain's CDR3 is CASSPSGAGTGELFF. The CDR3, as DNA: TGTGCCAGCAGCCCCTCGGGGGCGGGCACCGGGGAGCTGTTTTTT.

The CDR3 bases are TGTGCCAGCAGTTCACGGCCCCGAGGCATCTACGAGCAGTACTTC. Its translation is CASSSRPRGIYEQYF. The chain links TRBV27 to TRBJ2-7; D not resolved. CDR1 and CDR2 (germline): MNHEY, SMNVEV (reference sequence). Deletions cut 4 bases from V and 3 bases from J, with 16 bases between. The CDR3 length is 15 residues.

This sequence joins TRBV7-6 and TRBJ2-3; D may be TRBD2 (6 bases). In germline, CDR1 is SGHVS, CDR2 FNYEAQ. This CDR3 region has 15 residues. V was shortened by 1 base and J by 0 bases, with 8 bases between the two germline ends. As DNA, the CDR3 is TGTGCCAGCAGCTTAGGCGGGGCTAGCACAGATACGCAGTATTTT. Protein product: CASSLGGASTDTQYF.

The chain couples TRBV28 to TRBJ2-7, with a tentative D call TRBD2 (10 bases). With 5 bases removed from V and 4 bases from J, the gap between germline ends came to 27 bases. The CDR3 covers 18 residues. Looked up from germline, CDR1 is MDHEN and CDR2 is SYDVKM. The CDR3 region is CASSKGQGYTSGKYEQYF. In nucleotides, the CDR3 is TGTGCCAGCAGTAAGGGACAGGGATATACTAGCGGGAAGTACGAGCAGTACTTC.

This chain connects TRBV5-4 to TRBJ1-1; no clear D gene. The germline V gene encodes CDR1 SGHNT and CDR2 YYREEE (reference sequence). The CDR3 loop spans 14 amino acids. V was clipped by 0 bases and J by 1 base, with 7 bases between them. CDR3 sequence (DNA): TGTGCCAGCAGCTTGGGATACAGGAACACTGAAGCTTTCTTT. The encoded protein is CASSLGYRNTEAFF.

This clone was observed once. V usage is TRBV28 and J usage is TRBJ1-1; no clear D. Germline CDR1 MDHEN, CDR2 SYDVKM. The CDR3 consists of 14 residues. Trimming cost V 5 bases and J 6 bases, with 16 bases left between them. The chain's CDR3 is CASSIRPVPPEAFF. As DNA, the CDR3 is TGTGCCAGCAGTATCAGACCGGTCCCCCCTGAAGCTTTCTTT. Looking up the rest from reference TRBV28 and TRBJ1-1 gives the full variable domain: DVKVTQSSRYLVKRTGEKVFLECVQDMDHENMFWYRQDPGLGLRLIYFSYDVKMKEKGDIPEGYSVSREKKERFSLILESASTNQTSMYLCASSIRPVPPEAFFGQGTRLTVV.

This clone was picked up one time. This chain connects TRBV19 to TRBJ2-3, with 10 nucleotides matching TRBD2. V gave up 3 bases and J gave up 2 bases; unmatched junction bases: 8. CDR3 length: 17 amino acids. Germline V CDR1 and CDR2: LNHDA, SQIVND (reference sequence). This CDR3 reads CASSILRTSGNTDTQYF. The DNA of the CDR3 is TGTGCCAGTAGTATCCTGCGGACTAGCGGAAACACAGATACGCAGTATTTT. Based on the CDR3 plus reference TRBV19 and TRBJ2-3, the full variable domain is DGGITQSPKYLFRKEGQNVTLSCEQNLNHDAMYWYRQDPGQGLRLIYYSQIVNDFQKGDIAEGYSVSREKKESFPLTVTSAQKNPTAFYLCASSILRTSGNTDTQYFGPGTRLTVL.

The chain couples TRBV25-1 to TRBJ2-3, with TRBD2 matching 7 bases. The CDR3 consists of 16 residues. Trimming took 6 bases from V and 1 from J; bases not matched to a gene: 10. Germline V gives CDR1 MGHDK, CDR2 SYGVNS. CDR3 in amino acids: CASRDSSSGGTDTQYF. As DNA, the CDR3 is TGTGCCAGCAGGGACTCGTCTAGCGGAGGCACAGATACGCAGTATTTT. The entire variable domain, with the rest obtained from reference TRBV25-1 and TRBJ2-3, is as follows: EADIYQTPRYLVIGTGKKITLECSQTMGHDKMYWYQQDPGMELHLIHYSYGVNSTEKGDLSSESTVSRIRTEHFPLTLESARPSHTSQYLCASRDSSSGGTDTQYFGPGTRLTVL.

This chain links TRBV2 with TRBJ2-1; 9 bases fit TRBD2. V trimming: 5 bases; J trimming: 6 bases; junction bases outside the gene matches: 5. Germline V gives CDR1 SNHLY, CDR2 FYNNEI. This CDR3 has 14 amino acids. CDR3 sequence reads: CASSPQTSGNEQFF. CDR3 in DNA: TGTGCCAGCAGTCCTCAGACTAGCGGCAATGAGCAGTTCTTC.

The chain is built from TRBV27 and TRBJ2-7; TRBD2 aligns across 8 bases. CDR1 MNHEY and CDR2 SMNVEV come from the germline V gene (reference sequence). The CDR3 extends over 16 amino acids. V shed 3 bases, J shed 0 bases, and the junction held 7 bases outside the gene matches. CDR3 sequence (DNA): TGTGCCAGCAGTTTGACGGCTAGCGGGCACTCCTACGAGCAGTACTTC. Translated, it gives CASSLTASGHSYEQYF.

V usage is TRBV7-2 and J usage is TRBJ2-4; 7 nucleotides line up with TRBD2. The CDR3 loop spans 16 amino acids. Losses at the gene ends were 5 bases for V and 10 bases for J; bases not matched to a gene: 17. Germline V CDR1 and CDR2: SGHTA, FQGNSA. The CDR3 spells CASSAPPPVGGDIQYF. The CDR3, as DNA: TGTGCCAGCAGCGCCCCACCTCCGGTGGGGGGGGATATTCAGTACTTC.

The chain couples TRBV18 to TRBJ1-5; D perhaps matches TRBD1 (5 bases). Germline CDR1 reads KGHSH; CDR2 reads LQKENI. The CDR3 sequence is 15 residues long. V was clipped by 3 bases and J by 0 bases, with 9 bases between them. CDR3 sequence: CASSPGDSSNQPQHF. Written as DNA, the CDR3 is TGTGCCAGCTCACCTGGGGACTCTAGCAATCAGCCCCAGCATTTT.

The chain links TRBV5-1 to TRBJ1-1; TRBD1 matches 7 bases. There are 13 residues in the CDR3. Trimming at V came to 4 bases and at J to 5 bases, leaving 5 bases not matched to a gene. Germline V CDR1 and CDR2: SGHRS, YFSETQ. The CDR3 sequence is CASSQGGSTEAFF. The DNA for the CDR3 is TGCGCCAGCAGCCAGGGGGGTAGTACTGAAGCTTTCTTT. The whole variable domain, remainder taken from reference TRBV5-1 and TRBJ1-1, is KAGVTQTPRYLIKTRGQQVTLSCSPISGHRSVSWYQQTPGQGLQFLFEYFSETQRNKGNFPGRFSGRQFSNSRSEMNVSTLELGDSALYLCASSQGGSTEAFFGQGTRLTVV.

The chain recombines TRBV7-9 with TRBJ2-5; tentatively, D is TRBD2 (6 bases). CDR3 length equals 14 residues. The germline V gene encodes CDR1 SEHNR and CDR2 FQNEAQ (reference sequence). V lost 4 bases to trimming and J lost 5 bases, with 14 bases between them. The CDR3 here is CASSSKTGVETQYF. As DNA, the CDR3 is TGTGCCAGCAGCTCGAAGACGGGAGTGGAGACCCAGTACTTC.

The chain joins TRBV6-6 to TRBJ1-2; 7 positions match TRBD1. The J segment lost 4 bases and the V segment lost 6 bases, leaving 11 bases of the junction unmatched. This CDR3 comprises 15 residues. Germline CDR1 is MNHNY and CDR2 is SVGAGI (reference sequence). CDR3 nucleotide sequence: TGTGCCAGCAGGCGGGACAGTTCTTCGATCTATGGCTACACCTTC. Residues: CASRRDSSSIYGYTF.

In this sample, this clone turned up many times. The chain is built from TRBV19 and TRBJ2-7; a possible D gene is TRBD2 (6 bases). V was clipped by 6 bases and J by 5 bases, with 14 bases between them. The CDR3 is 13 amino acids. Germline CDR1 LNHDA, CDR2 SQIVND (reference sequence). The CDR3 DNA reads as TGTGCCAGTAGGTCCGGGAGAAGCAACGAGCAGTACTTC. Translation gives CASRSGRSNEQYF. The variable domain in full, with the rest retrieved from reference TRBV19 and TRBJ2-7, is DGGITQSPKYLFRKEGQNVTLSCEQNLNHDAMYWYRQDPGQGLRLIYYSQIVNDFQKGDIAEGYSVSREKKESFPLTVTSAQKNPTAFYLCASRSGRSNEQYFGPGTRLTVT.

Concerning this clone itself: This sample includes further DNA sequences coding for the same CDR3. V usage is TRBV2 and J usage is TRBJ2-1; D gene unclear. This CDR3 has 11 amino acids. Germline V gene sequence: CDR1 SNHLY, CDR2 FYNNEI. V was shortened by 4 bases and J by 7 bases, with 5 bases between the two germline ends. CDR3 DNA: TGTGCCAGCAGTGTGGCGAATGAGCAGTTCTTC. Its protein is CASSVANEQFF.

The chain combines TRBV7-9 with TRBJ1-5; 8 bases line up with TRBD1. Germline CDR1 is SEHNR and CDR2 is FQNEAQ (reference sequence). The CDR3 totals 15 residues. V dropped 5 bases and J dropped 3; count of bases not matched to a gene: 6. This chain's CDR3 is CASSHGQGLNQPQHF. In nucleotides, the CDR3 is TGTGCCAGCAGCCATGGACAGGGACTCAATCAGCCCCAGCATTTT.

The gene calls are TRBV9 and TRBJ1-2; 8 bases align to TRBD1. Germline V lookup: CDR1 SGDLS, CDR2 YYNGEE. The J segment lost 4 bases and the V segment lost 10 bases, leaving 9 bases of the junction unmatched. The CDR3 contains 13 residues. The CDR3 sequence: CASSDRAGYGYTF. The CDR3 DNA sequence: TGTGCCTCTTCGGACAGGGCGGGCTATGGCTACACCTTC.

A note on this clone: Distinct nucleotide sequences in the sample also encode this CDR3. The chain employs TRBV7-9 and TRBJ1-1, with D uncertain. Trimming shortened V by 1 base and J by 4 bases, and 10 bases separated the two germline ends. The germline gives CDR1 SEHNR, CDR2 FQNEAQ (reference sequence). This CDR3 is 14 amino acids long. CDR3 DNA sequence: TGTGCCAGCAGCTTAGAAGGTCCGGGCACTGAAGCTTTCTTT. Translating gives CASSLEGPGTEAFF.

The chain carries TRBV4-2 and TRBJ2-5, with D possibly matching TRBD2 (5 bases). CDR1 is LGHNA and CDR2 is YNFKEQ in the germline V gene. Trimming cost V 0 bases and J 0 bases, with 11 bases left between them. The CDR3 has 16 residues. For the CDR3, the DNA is TGTGCCAGCAGCCAAGATTTCGTAGCGAACCAAGAGACCCAGTACTTC. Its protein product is CASSQDFVANQETQYF.